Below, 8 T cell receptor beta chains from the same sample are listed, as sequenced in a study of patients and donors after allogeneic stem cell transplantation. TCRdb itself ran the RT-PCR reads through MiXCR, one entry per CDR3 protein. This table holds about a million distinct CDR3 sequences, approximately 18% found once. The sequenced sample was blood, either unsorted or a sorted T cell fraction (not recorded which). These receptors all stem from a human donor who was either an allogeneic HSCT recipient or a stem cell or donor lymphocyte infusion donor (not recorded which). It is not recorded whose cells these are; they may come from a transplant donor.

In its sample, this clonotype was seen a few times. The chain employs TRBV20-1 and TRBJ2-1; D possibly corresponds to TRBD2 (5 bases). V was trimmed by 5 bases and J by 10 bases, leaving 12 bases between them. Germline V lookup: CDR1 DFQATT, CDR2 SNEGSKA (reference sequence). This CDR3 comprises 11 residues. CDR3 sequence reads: CSARKDSEQFF. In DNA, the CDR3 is TGCAGTGCTCGTAAGGACTCAGAGCAGTTCTTC.

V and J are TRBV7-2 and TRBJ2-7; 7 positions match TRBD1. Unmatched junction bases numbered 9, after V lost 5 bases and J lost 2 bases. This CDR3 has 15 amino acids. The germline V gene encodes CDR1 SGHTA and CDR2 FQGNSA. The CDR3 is CASSTRTGYTYEQYF. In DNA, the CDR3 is TGTGCCAGCAGCACCCGGACAGGCTATACCTACGAGCAGTACTTC.

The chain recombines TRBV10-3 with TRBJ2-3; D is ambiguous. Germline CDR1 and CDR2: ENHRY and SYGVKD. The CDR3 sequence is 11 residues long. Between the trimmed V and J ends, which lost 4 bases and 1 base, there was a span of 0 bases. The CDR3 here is CAISGTDTQYF. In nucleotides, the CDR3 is TGTGCCATCAGTGGCACAGATACGCAGTATTTT.

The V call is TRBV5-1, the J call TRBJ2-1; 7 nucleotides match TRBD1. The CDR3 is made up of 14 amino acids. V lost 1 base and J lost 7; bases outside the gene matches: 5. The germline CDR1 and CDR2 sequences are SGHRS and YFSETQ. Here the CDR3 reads CASSLLDRANEQFF. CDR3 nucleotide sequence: TGCGCCAGCAGCTTGCTTGACAGGGCGAATGAGCAGTTCTTC. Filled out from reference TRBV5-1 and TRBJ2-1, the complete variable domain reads KAGVTQTPRYLIKTRGQQVTLSCSPISGHRSVSWYQQTPGQGLQFLFEYFSETQRNKGNFPGRFSGRQFSNSRSEMNVSTLELGDSALYLCASSLLDRANEQFFGPGTRLTVL.

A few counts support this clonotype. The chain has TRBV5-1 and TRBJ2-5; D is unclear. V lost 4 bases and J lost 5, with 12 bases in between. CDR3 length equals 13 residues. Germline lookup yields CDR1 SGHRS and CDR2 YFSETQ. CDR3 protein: CASSATSPETQYF. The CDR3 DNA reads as TGCGCCAGCAGCGCGACAAGTCCGGAGACCCAGTACTTC.

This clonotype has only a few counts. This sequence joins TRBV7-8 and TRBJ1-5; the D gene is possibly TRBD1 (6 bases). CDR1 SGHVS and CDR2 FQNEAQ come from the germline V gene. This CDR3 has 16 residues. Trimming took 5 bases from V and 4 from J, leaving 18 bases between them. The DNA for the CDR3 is TGTGCCAGCAGCCCTTTGGGGAGGGGGTTAAATCAGCCCCAGCATTTT. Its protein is CASSPLGRGLNQPQHF.

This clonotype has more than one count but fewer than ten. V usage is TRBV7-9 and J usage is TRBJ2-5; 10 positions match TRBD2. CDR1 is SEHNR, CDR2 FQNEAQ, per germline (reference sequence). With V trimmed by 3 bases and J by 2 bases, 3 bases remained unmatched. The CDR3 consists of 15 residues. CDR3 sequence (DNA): TGTGCCAGCAGCTTTAGCGGGGGGATACAAGAGACCCAGTACTTC. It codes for CASSFSGGIQETQYF. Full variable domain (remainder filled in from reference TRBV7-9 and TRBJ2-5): DTGVSQNPRHKITKRGQNVTFRCDPISEHNRLYWYRQTLGQGPEFLTYFQNEAQLEKSRLLSDRFSAERPKGSFSTLEIQRTEQGDSAMYLCASSFSGGIQETQYFGPGTRLLVL.

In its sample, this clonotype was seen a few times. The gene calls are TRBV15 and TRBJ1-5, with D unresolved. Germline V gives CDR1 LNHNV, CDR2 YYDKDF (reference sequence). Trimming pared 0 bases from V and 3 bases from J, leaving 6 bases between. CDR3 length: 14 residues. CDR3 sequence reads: CATSRDLTNQPQHF. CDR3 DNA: TGTGCCACCAGCAGAGATCTTACCAATCAGCCCCAGCATTTT.